This T cell receptor beta chain came from a study of shared clonotypes between healthy human individuals. Across the study: Three CD4 naive, three CD4 memory, two CD8 naive and one CD8 memory plate were used per donor. Whole-study findings and limits: It was observed that roughly 5.5% of naive CD4 clonotypes were shared across several donors.

The assay was immunoSEQ multiplex PCR, and TCRdb's table has in-frame clones only and misses some. The profile shows over 2 million clones, around 92% of them singletons. As regards this clone: Its antigen is unidentified.

Specimen: naive CD4+ T cells from PBMCs. The subset is: CD45RA+ positively selected. This sequence was found in a young man in good health. Some clones in this sample may be carry-over from other donors' samples.

For the CDR3, the DNA is TGCGCCAGCAGCGCCGTCGGGGAGAGCGGGAATGAGCAGTTCTTC. Translation: CASSAVGESGNEQFF. V usage is TRBV5-1 and J usage is TRBJ2-1, with D possibly TRBD2 on 6 matching bases. There are 15 residues in the CDR3. Trimming pared 4 bases from V and 7 bases from J, leaving 18 bases between. CDR1 is SGHRS and CDR2 is YFSETQ in the germline V gene.